These 17 T cell receptor beta chains came from one sample sequenced in a study of cytomegalovirus exposure and HLA in healthy donors. Use of 60 Vbeta and 13 Jbeta primers characterized the PCR. Only in-frame clones appear in the TCRdb table, and some are missing; sequencing was by immunoSEQ multiplex PCR. The table has about 210,000 clones, over 80% seen once. Input material: PBMCs. These receptors all stem from a man in his forties or fifties in good health and CMV-seropositive.

For this clone: This sample also contains other DNA sequences that code for the same CDR3. The chain uses TRBV5-4 and TRBJ2-7, with D possibly TRBD1 on 6 matching bases. V shed 0 bases and J shed 2 bases, with 12 bases lying between them. Germline V gene sequence: CDR1 SGHNT, CDR2 YYREEE (reference sequence). This CDR3 region has 15 residues. CDR3: CASSLEQGRAYEQYF. DNA of the CDR3: TGTGCCAGCAGCTTGGAGCAGGGGCGGGCCTACGAGCAGTACTTC.

This clone was seen once. The rearrangement uses TRBV19 and TRBJ2-3; D not certain. Trimming left V 10 bases short and J 2 bases short, with 4 bases between. The CDR3 sequence is 10 residues long. Per germline, CDR1 LNHDA and CDR2 SQIVND (reference sequence). CDR3 sequence reads: CATITDTQYF. The CDR3 DNA sequence: TGTGCCACCATCACAGATACGCAGTATTTT.

The chain uses TRBV7-9 and TRBJ1-3, with TRBD1 matching over 9 bases. The length of the CDR3 is 15 residues. Germline V gene lookup returns CDR1 SEHNR and CDR2 FQNEAQ (reference sequence). V lost 5 bases to trimming and J lost 1 base; unmatched junction nucleotides: 3. This chain's CDR3 is CASSPGTGSGNTIYF. The DNA of the CDR3 is TGTGCCAGCAGCCCCGGGACAGGGTCTGGAAACACCATATATTTT.

This chain connects TRBV2 to TRBJ1-3; D is perhaps TRBD1 (6 bases). Germline V CDR1 and CDR2: SNHLY, FYNNEI. The CDR3 is 15 amino acids. Trimming cost V 8 bases and J 0 bases, with 14 bases left between them. The CDR3: CASGGGSYSGNTIYF. As DNA, the CDR3 is TGTGCCAGCGGGGGGGGCAGCTACTCTGGAAACACCATATATTTT. The full variable domain, its missing parts supplied by reference TRBV2 and TRBJ1-3, is EPEVTQTPSHQVTQMGQEVILRCVPISNHLYFYWYRQILGQKVEFLVSFYNNEISEKSEIFDDQFSVERPDGSNFTLKIRSTKLEDSAMYFCASGGGSYSGNTIYFGEGSWLTVV.

The gene calls are TRBV6-6 and TRBJ2-7; 10 bases align to TRBD1. The trim removed 2 bases at V and 6 bases at J, leaving 7 bases unmatched. The CDR3 consists of 15 residues. Germline-derived CDR1 and CDR2 are MNHNY and SVGAGI (reference sequence). The CDR3 coding sequence is TGTGCCAGCAGTTACGAGGGACAGGGGTTTAGCGAGCAGTACGTC. It yields the protein CASSYEGQGFSEQYV.

This chain uses TRBV4-1 with TRBJ2-6; 9 bases map to TRBD2. This CDR3 is built from 18 residues. With 0 bases clipped from V and 3 bases from J, the junction kept 6 bases outside the gene matches. Germline lookup yields CDR1 MGHRA and CDR2 YSYEKL. CDR3 protein: CASSQDPSGNGGANVLTF. In DNA, the CDR3 is TGCGCCAGCAGCCAAGACCCTAGCGGGAATGGTGGGGCCAACGTCCTGACTTTC.

The chain joins TRBV2 to TRBJ2-7; a possible D gene is TRBD2 (6 bases). Per the germline V gene, CDR1 is SNHLY and CDR2 is FYNNEI. The CDR3 is made up of 17 amino acids. The V and J ends lost 2 bases and 2 bases respectively, with 19 bases between them. CDR3 sequence reads: CASSEREGHGSAYEQYF. CDR3 in DNA: TGTGCCAGCAGTGAAAGGGAAGGCCACGGGAGTGCCTACGAGCAGTACTTC.

The chain recombines TRBV6-6 with TRBJ2-7; weak D call: TRBD2 (6 bases). This CDR3 spans 11 amino acids. V was cut by 4 bases and J by 12 bases, with 13 bases left in between. The germline CDR1 and CDR2 sequences are MNHNY and SVGAGI (reference sequence). The CDR3 DNA is TGTGCCAGCAGTTTGGGCGGGGCTCTGTACTTC. It encodes CASSLGGALYF.

The rearrangement joins TRBV5-1 to TRBJ2-7, with 8 bases fitting TRBD1. The germline V gene encodes CDR1 SGHRS and CDR2 YFSETQ. This CDR3 has 14 amino acids. After removal of 4 bases from V and 3 bases from J, the junction contained 6 bases not matched to a gene. CDR3 DNA: TGCGCCAGCAGCAACGGACAGGGCCTCTACGAGCAGTACTTC. It is translated as CASSNGQGLYEQYF.

The chain couples TRBV9 to TRBJ2-1, with 9 positions matching TRBD2. The V and J ends lost 1 base and 6 bases, in that order; junction bases with no gene match: 5. The CDR3 has 15 amino acids. Germline assignment: CDR1 SGDLS and CDR2 YYNGEE. For the CDR3, the DNA is TGTGCCAGCAGCGTACTCGGCGGGAGGGGCAATGAGCAGTTCTTC. Translating gives CASSVLGGRGNEQFF.

The genes are TRBV25-1 and TRBJ1-2; TRBD1 is a possible D gene (5 bases). Between the trimmed V and J ends, which lost 5 bases and 7 bases, there was a span of 14 bases. The V gene's germline CDR1 is MGHDK and CDR2 SYGVNS. The CDR3 consists of 13 residues. CDR3 nucleotides: TGTGCCAGCAGTTCCGGACATCGCAGTGGCTACACCTTC. Protein product: CASSSGHRSGYTF.

The rearrangement uses TRBV4-2 and TRBJ2-1, with 10 bases fitting TRBD2. The CDR3 length is 18 residues. The V segment lost 0 bases and the J segment 7 bases; nucleotides outside the gene matches: 12. Germline assignment: CDR1 LGHNA and CDR2 YNFKEQ. As DNA, the CDR3 is TGTGCCAGCAGCCAAGATCCCGCTAGCGGGAGTGATGGAAATGAGCAGTTCTTC. Protein sequence: CASSQDPASGSDGNEQFF.

The chain employs TRBV5-4 and TRBJ1-1, with D maybe TRBD1 (5 bases). The V gene lost 4 bases and the J gene lost 1 base, with 11 bases spanning the gap. Per the germline V gene, CDR1 is SGHNT and CDR2 is YYREEE (reference sequence). CDR3 length: 14 residues. The CDR3 spells CASSTRTKNTEAFF. CDR3 nucleotide sequence: TGTGCCAGCAGCACCCGGACAAAGAACACTGAAGCTTTCTTT. The variable domain in full, completed from reference TRBV5-4 and TRBJ1-1, reads ETGVTQSPTHLIKTRGQQVTLRCSSQSGHNTVSWYQQALGQGPQFIFQYYREEENGRGNFPPRFSGLQFPNYSSELNVNALELDDSALYLCASSTRTKNTEAFFGQGTRLTVV.

The chain recombines TRBV5-6 with TRBJ2-1; a weak D match, TRBD1 (5 bases). The CDR3 consists of 16 residues. CDR1 and CDR2 (germline): SGHDT, YYEEEE. V was trimmed by 0 bases and J by 10 bases, leaving 20 bases between them. The CDR3 nucleotides read TGTGCCAGCAGCTTGGGGCTTAGGGGATATCTGGGGGAGCAGTTCTTC. It translates to CASSLGLRGYLGEQFF.

This clone was seen a few times. The chain employs TRBV7-3 and TRBJ2-7; 7 nucleotides align to TRBD2. The V segment lost 3 bases and the J segment 5 bases; nucleotides outside the gene matches: 4. This CDR3 is built from 13 residues. Germline values: CDR1 SGHTA, CDR2 FQGTGA. For the CDR3, the DNA is TGTGCCAGCAGCTTGACTAGCACCGACGAGCAGTACTTC. Its translation: CASSLTSTDEQYF.

The chain employs TRBV16 and TRBJ1-5, with unresolved D. From germline, CDR1 is KGHSY and CDR2 FQNENV. The length of the CDR3 is 16 residues. The germline V and J ends were trimmed by 3 bases and 4 bases, with 16 bases remaining between them. The CDR3 DNA is TGTGCCAGCAGCCATTATGCCTCTGGAGGGAATCAGCCCCAGCATTTT. Its translation: CASSHYASGGNQPQHF. Supplemented by reference TRBV16 and TRBJ1-5, the full variable domain reads GEEVAQTPKHLVRGEGQKAKLYCAPIKGHSYVFWYQQVLKNEFKFLISFQNENVFDETGMPKERFSAKCLPNSPCSLEIQATKLEDSAVYFCASSHYASGGNQPQHFGDGTRLSIL.

The J gene is TRBJ1-1, the V gene TRBV6-1, with unresolved D. Per germline, CDR1 MNHNS and CDR2 SASEGT. The ends were cut back, 3 bases at V and 0 bases at J, with 8 bases in the middle. The CDR3 is 14 amino acids. Here the CDR3 reads CASSDPGLNTEAFF. The CDR3 DNA sequence: TGTGCCAGCAGTGATCCTGGGCTGAACACTGAAGCTTTCTTT.